This T cell receptor beta chain was sequenced during a study of OX40 agonist ivuxolimab in advanced cancers. At the level of the whole study: Ivuxolimab was an agonistic, fully human IgG2 monoclonal antibody directed against OX40 (CD134), a costimulatory receptor. Intravenous ivuxolimab was administered to patients every 2 weeks at six dose levels: 0.01, 0.1, 0.3, 1.5, 3 and 10 mg/kg. Of the approximately 53 patients in dose escalation, about 20 had hepatocellular carcinoma, roughly 15 had melanoma, 9 had renal cell carcinoma and 9 had head and neck cancer. A male proportion of roughly 80% and a mean age of about 60 years, ranging from about 23 to 79, were recorded for the dose-escalation cohort. Patients were allowed to have had prior anti-PD-1, anti-PD-L1 or anti-CTLA-4 therapy, and approximately 40% of the dose-escalation patients had previously received checkpoint inhibitors. Partial responses occurred in three dose-escalation patients: two with cutaneous melanoma and one with hepatocellular carcinoma. Peripheral TCRbeta sequencing aimed to test whether ivuxolimab altered TCR sequence diversity and caused clonal T-cell expansion. The paper reports the monotherapy dose-escalation portion (N ≈ 50 patients) of the phase I ivuxolimab trial.

Broad study findings and their caveats: On average, CD8+ T cells showed more expanded clones than CD4+ T cells after ivuxolimab. Low levels of normalized T-cell clonal expansion were also seen in some patients who did not respond. The antigen specificity of the clonally expanded peripheral T cells was not determined. At doses of 0.1 to 3.0 mg/kg, clonal expansion of both CD4+ and CD8+ T cells in blood was seen between baseline and week 6. In the 0.1-3.0 mg/kg groups, partial responders were among the patients with the lowest normalized peripheral clonal expansion, particularly in CD8+ T cells.

Points on this clone: This receptor's antigen is unknown. No base quality values were provided; no much bigger clone lies one nucleotide off.

The trial excluded patients who had a history of autoimmune disease or were on systemic immunosuppression. Peripheral blood for TCR sequencing was collected from all dose cohorts at baseline, on cycle 4 day 1, and on cycle 7 day 1. The samples were taken from a phase I, first-in-human, multicenter, open-label dose-escalation trial of ivuxolimab. Adults with locally advanced or metastatic head and neck squamous cell, hepatocellular, melanoma or renal cell carcinoma were enrolled in the trial. CD4+ and CD8+ T cells were sorted separately from peripheral blood before TCR sequencing. To sequence the TCRbeta CDR3 region, genomic DNA was isolated from the sorted cells. The immunoSEQ Assay was used to sequence the TCRbeta CDR3 regions. The source is immuneACCESS, and TCRdb retained only in-frame sequences with V and J called. Part of the clones is not carried over; for the studies checked, unresolved V genes explain less than half of this, and the remainder is unexplained. The sample data list approximately 100,000 clones, and 75% to 95% of these were observed just once. The ten largest clones represent more than 0.25% of the sample.

The sequence came from an adult with an advanced solid tumor such as melanoma, head and neck, liver or kidney cancer. This specimen consisted of CD4+ or CD8+ T cells sorted from blood, obtained in a trial of the OX40 agonist ivuxolimab.

The nucleotides read TGTGCCAGCTCGCGCCGGGAGCCGAACACCGGGGAGCTGTTTTTT. Translated, this gives CASSRREPNTGELFF. In this chain, TRBV18 is recombined with TRBJ2-2; the D gene is perhaps TRBD2, on 6 matching bases. The CDR3 holds 15 amino acids from the cysteine to the phenylalanine. Of the read, only the CDR3 DNA is kept; its 45 bases are in frame from base 1. From a lookup of the germline V gene, CDR1 and CDR2 are KGHSH and LQKENI. Trimming takes 6 bases from V and 0 bases from J, and the germline ends sit 11 bases apart. Supplemented by the reference TRBV18 and TRBJ2-2 proteins around the CDR3, the complete variable domain is NAGVMQNPRHLVRRRGQEARLRCSPMKGHSHVYWYRQLPEEGLKFMVYLQKENIIDESGMPKERFSAEFPKEGPSILRIQQVVRGDSAAYFCASSRREPNTGELFFGEGSRLTVL.